These 8 T cell receptor beta chains originate from one sample sequenced in a study of CD8+ T cells in alopecia areata. Reverse transcription of extracted RNA yielded cDNA, which provided the sequencing template. Profiled with immunoSEQ multiplex PCR; TCRdb holds only in-frame clones, not every one. The sample gives 200,000 to 250,000 clones, more than 60% of which show up once; around 1.3% is in the top ten. Described treatment: oral pan-JAK inhibitor, 5-10 mg twice daily. This specimen was CD4+ T cells sorted from blood, taken at week 44, from a patient treated with tofacitinib. Receptor source: a human donor with alopecia areata.

The V and J genes are TRBV2 and TRBJ2-1; D may be TRBD1 or TRBD2 (6 bases each). The CDR3 has 14 amino acids. CDR1 SNHLY and CDR2 FYNNEI come from the germline V gene. With 7 bases removed from V and 5 bases from J, the gap between germline ends came to 15 bases. Written as DNA, the CDR3 is TGTGCCAGCAAAGGAGGGACAACGAACAATGAGCAGTTCTTC. Translated: CASKGGTTNNEQFF.

The rearrangement uses TRBV4-3 and TRBJ1-5; D not resolved. V gave up 0 bases and J gave up 6 bases, with 12 bases separating them. The germline V gene has CDR1 LGHNA and CDR2 YSLEER. The CDR3 runs to 15 residues. CDR3 sequence reads: CASSQERAGIQPQHF. The CDR3 nucleotides are TGCGCCAGCAGCCAAGAGCGGGCTGGGATTCAGCCCCAGCATTTT.

This clone came up a few times. This chain joins TRBV29-1 and TRBJ1-2; D gene uncertain. Germline CDR1 SQVTM, CDR2 ANQGSEA. Between the trimmed V and J ends, which lost 7 bases and 6 bases, there was a span of 12 bases. This CDR3 region has 11 residues. This CDR3 reads CSAGSGDGYTF. The CDR3 nucleotides read TGCAGCGCCGGGTCTGGGGATGGCTACACCTTC.

The chain couples TRBV30 to TRBJ1-2; a weak D match, TRBD1 (5 bases). V gave up 3 bases and J gave up 4 bases, with 15 bases separating them. Germline CDR1 and CDR2: GTSNPN and SVGIG (reference sequence). The length of the CDR3 is 14 residues. CDR3 amino acids: CAWSTGVFSYGYTF. The CDR3 DNA reads as TGTGCCTGGAGCACAGGCGTTTTCAGCTATGGCTACACCTTC.

This rearrangement joins TRBV5-6 to TRBJ1-2, with D possibly TRBD1 on 5 matching bases. The CDR3 totals 13 residues. V gave up 0 bases and J gave up 8 bases, with 11 bases separating them. The germline gives CDR1 SGHDT, CDR2 YYEEEE. The CDR3 DNA reads TGTGCCAGCAGCTTGGCGGGGCAGGACGGCTACACCTTC. This gives the protein CASSLAGQDGYTF.

This clone has only a few counts. V gene TRBV2 combines with J gene TRBJ1-2; TRBD1 matches at 10 bases. Germline CDR1 reads SNHLY; CDR2 reads FYNNEI. The CDR3 contains 15 residues. Trimming took 2 bases from V and 4 from J; bases not matched to a gene: 4. CDR3 residues: CASSERDRGTYGYTF. CDR3 coding DNA: TGTGCCAGCAGTGAACGGGACAGGGGAACCTATGGCTACACCTTC.

V and J are TRBV7-9 and TRBJ1-6; unclear D gene. The CDR3 is 15 amino acids. The germline V gene encodes CDR1 SEHNR and CDR2 FQNEAQ (reference sequence). V lost 2 bases to trimming and J lost 7 bases, with 12 bases between them. CDR3 DNA sequence: TGTGCCAGCAGCTTATGGGCGGTGAAAAATTCACCCCTCCACTTT. Translation: CASSLWAVKNSPLHF.

This chain joins TRBV30 and TRBJ2-3; D is undetermined. V was trimmed by 6 bases and J by 4 bases, leaving 5 bases between them. Germline V lookup: CDR1 GTSNPN, CDR2 SVGIG (reference sequence). The CDR3 is made up of 10 amino acids. This CDR3 is CACGPDTQYF. In DNA form, the CDR3 reads TGTGCCTGCGGCCCAGATACGCAGTATTTT.